The sequence of this T cell receptor (beta chain) was determined in a study of cytomegalovirus exposure and HLA in healthy donors. Study findings and constraints: Whilst most TCR sequences proved rare, a subset of public TCRs occurred across many donors. HLA alleles showed associations with around 15,000 TCR beta sequences in a later analysis, at a 0.05 false discovery rate.

PCR employed 60 Vbeta and 13 Jbeta primers. Generated by immunoSEQ multiplex PCR, the TCRdb table keeps only in-frame clones and is missing some. The sample shows over 150,000 clones, about 78% of them seen only once. About this clone itself: Its antigen is not known.

The CDR3 runs 15 residues. Germline values: CDR1 MGHRA, CDR2 YSYEKL. Trimming removed 4 bases from V and 1 base from J, with 13 bases in between. Healthy bone marrow donors made up the cohort. The chain links TRBV4-1 to TRBJ1-1; a weak D match, TRBD1 (5 bases). The receptor was isolated from a young woman in good health and CMV-seronegative. Sample: PBMCs. CDR3 in DNA: TGCGCCAGCAGCCTAAGATGGGGGGGGAACACTGAAGCTTTCTTT. As protein: CASSLRWGGNTEAFF.